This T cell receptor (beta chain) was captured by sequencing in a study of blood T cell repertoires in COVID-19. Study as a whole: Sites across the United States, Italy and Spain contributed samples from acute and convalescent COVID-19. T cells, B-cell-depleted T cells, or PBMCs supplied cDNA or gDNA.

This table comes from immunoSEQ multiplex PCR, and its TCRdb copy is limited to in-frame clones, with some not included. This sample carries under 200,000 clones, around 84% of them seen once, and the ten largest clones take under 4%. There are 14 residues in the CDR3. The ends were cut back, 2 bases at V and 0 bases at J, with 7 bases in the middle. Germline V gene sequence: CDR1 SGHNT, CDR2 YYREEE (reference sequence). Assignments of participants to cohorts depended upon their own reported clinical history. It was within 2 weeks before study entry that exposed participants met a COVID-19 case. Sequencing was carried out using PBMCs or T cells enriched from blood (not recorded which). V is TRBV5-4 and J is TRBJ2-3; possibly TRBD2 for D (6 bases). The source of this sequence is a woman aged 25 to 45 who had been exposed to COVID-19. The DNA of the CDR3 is TGTGCCAGCAGCTTCCGGGGGAGCACAGATACGCAGTATTTT. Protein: CASSFRGSTDTQYF.